This is a list of T cell receptor beta chains from one sample in a study of T-cell memory formation after mild COVID-19. MiXCR, run by TCRdb on the 5' RACE reads, gives a single entry per CDR3 protein. The sample carries 100,000 to 130,000 distinct CDR3 sequences, under 15% recorded once. Sample: PBMCs or a T cell subset sorted from them (not recorded which). Every receptor here comes from a man aged 18-30 years who had mild COVID-19 (a few samples of this study predate the infection). Cell type and time point are not known. The CDR3 runs from the conserved cysteine through the conserved F or W.

v_gene	j_gene	CDR3aa
TRBV5-1	TRBJ1-3	CASSLGWGDESGNTIYF
TRBV5-1	TRBJ2-3	CASSLVEGGSDTQYF
TRBV12-5	TRBJ2-2	CASGLVIRGRSGELFF
TRBV2	TRBJ1-1	CARTGGFMNTEAFF
TRBV7-8	TRBJ1-3	CASSHPSDSYGNTIYF
TRBV2	TRBJ2-5	CASRPTGFWETQYF
TRBV4-1	TRBJ1-5	CASSQVAQGYQPQHF
TRBV20-1	TRBJ1-2	CSARGTVLGYTF
TRBV5-8	TRBJ1-5	CASSPPRAGNQPQHF
TRBV11-2	TRBJ2-2	CASSILAAGELFF
TRBV9	TRBJ2-1	CASSSPGQERDEQFF
TRBV11-2	TRBJ2-3	CASSLAGSYADTQYF
TRBV9	TRBJ2-7	CASSVNPGTSYEQYF
TRBV4-1	TRBJ2-2	CASSQDQNTGELFF
TRBV4-1	TRBJ2-3	CASSRHGPGSTDTQYF
TRBV29-1	TRBJ2-5	CSVVPRGRGETQYF
TRBV4-1	TRBJ2-7	CASSQAPQGYEQYF
TRBV4-2	TRBJ2-4	CASSQEKAGKNIQYF
TRBV7-8	TRBJ1-4	CASSLGARDEKLFF
TRBV27	TRBJ2-3	CASSFLGSVPDTQYF
TRBV12-3/TRBV12-4	TRBJ2-1	CASRPTGGGSYEQFF
TRBV12-5	TRBJ2-7	CASGLVQGLPYEQYF
TRBV12-3/TRBV12-4	TRBJ2-7	CASSPEQGTEGEQYF
TRBV20-1	TRBJ2-7	CSARDPFGYEQYF
TRBV4-1	TRBJ2-1	CASSQPQGVREQFF
TRBV12-3/TRBV12-4	TRBJ1-2	CASRPTGNGYTF
TRBV6-4	TRBJ1-5	CASSDWDRRYLRGNQPQHF
TRBV7-6	TRBJ2-1	CASSLVTSDYNEQFF
TRBV29-1	TRBJ2-1	CSSSMSSYNEQFF
TRBV2	TRBJ2-1	CASSFRGTVYNEQFF
TRBV6-2/TRBV6-3	TRBJ1-5	CASSYEDRGHQPQHF
TRBV6-5	TRBJ2-2	CASSYSDNTGELFF
TRBV7-3	TRBJ2-1	CASSSTYNEQFF
TRBV4-3	TRBJ2-6	CASSQDGGFGANVLTF
TRBV7-2	TRBJ2-7	CASSLVGGGEQYF
TRBV5-5	TRBJ2-3	CASSPLADTQYF
TRBV7-6	TRBJ2-1	CASSLYSGGDFPEQFF